This TCR beta chain originates from a study of T cells in Graves' hyperthyroidism and ophthalmopathy. Across the study: Pretreatment peripheral blood was obtained at initial diagnosis.

V was pared by 1 base and J by 7 bases, with 5 bases between. This CDR3 is 12 amino acids long. General study points: A model using 13 V-J features told ophthalmopathy apart from stable hyperthyroidism. The blood repertoire included most of the expanded thyroid clonotypes above 0.001.

From RNA transcripts, TCR beta CDR3 regions were amplified. HTBI primers drove first-round RT-PCR of the TCR CDR3. Each CDR3 protein is one row after TCRdb ran MiXCR on the multiplex PCR reads. The sample includes 200,000 to 250,000 distinct CDR3 sequences, around 18% of them seen just once. This clonotype was observed many times. Its target is not known. Sample: blood. The sequence came from a man aged 35 to 55 with Graves' hyperthyroidism. The chain combines TRBV12-3 or TRBV12-4 with TRBJ1-5, with D unresolved. DNA of the CDR3: TGTGCCAGCAGTTTAGGAGGCCAGCCCCAGCATTTT. Translating it yields CASSLGGQPQHF.